This T cell receptor (beta chain) was sequenced during a study of graft-versus-host responses after intestinal transplantation. Study background: Grafts that recipients had were multivisceral, liver-intestinal, or isolated intestinal transplants. Every recipient had anti-thymocyte globulin induction and three to four years of tacrolimus plus steroids. Notes on the study in general: Investigators detected GvH clones in recipient marrow, with some emerging earlier in ileum or blood. Circulating GvH clones peaking coincided with falling HvG clones soon after transplant.

Only in-frame clones appear in the TCRdb table, and some are missing; sequencing was by immunoSEQ multiplex PCR. In the table there are more than 100,000 clones, approximately 95% of which are singletons. V was shortened by 4 bases and J by 1 base, with 4 bases between the two germline ends. CDR1 SGHTS and CDR2 YDEGEE come from the germline V gene. The CDR3 totals 12 residues. For this clone: The antigen remains undetermined.

The material sequenced was unstimulated CD4+ T cells sorted from spleen or lymph node cells, taken before intestinal transplant. This sequence originates from a human donor who received an intestinal transplant. The chain combines TRBV5-8 with TRBJ2-3; D unclear. The CDR3 loop is CASSIRTDTQYF. In DNA, the CDR3 is TGTGCCAGCAGCATCCGCACAGATACGCAGTATTTT.